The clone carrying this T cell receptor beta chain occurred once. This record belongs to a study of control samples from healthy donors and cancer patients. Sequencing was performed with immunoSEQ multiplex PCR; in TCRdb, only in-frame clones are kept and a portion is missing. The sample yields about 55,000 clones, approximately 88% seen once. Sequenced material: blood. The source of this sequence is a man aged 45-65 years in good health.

In DNA, the CDR3 is TGTGCCAGCAGTTACAACTTAAATACGCAGTATTTT. Translated: CASSYNLNTQYF. The chain uses TRBV6-6 and TRBJ2-3; no clear D. The V gene lost 2 bases and the J gene lost 7 bases, with 7 bases spanning the gap. CDR1 MNHNY and CDR2 SVGAGI come from the germline V gene (reference sequence). This CDR3 has 12 amino acids.